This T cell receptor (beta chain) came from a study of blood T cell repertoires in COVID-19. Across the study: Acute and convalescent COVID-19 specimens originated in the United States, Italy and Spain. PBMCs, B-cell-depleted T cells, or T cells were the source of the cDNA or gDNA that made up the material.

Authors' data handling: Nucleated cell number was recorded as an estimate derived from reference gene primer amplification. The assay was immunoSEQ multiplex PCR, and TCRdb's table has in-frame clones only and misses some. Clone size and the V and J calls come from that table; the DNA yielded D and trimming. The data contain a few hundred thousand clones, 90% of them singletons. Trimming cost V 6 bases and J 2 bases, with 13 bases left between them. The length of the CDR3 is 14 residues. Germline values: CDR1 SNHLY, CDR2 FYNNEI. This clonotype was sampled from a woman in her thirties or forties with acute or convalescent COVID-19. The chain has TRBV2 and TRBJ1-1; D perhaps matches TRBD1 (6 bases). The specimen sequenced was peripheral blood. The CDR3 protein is CASRIRGLNTEAFF. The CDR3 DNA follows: TGTGCCAGCAGAATCAGGGGCTTAAACACTGAAGCTTTCTTT.